This T cell receptor (beta chain) stems from a study of T cell repertoires in cytomegalovirus infection (dated by TCRdb to 2018 to 2020). Study-wide context: Donor HLA type was relevant to the analysis, as public TCR beta signatures indicated carriage of CMV infection together with the matching HLA type. General findings and caveats noted by the study authors: In both this cohort and an independent approximately 400-donor cohort, the cumulative frequency of public TCR beta family members distinguished carriers of CMV infection plus the relevant HLA type. The ex vivo response was dominated by HLA-C-restricted CMV-specific TCR beta clonotypes, and the single most frequent clonotype in two of eight donors was supplied by these HLA-C-restricted clonotypes.

This clonotype appeared many times. Its recognized antigen is unknown. Per-base qualities were not stored, and no clone one base away is much larger. For sequencing, an Illumina HiSeq 1500 was employed. TCRdb redid the processing of the public reads, applying fastp at Q25 and MiXCR, and retained in-frame beta chains. Every entry covers one CDR3 protein and lists the most common genes and DNA from its rows. The sample yields approximately 200,000 distinct CDR3 sequences; approximately 30% were counted once. 30% to 40% of the sample belongs to the ten largest clones. Material for sequencing was PBMCs. The sequence derives from a human donor in good health (CMV status not recorded). Some clones in this sample may be carry-over from other donors' samples.

In nucleotides, the sequence is TGTGCCAGCAGTAGGACCCAAGGGCGGGTCGCTGAAGCTTTCTTT. It specifies CASSRTQGRVAEAFF. The V gene is TRBV7-9 and the J gene is TRBJ1-1; the D gene cannot be resolved reliably. From cysteine to phenylalanine, the CDR3 is 15 amino acids long. Here the CDR3 DNA is all that survives: 45 bases in frame from base 1. CDR1 is given as SEHNR and CDR2 as FQNEAQ, both from the germline V gene (reference sequence). Cut back by 6 bases and 6 bases, the V and J ends lie 20 bases apart. When the CDR3 is completed using the reference TRBV7-9 and TRBJ1-1 genes on either side, the full variable domain is DTGVSQNPRHKITKRGQNVTFRCDPISEHNRLYWYRQTLGQGPEFLTYFQNEAQLEKSRLLSDRFSAERPKGSFSTLEIQRTEQGDSAMYLCASSRTQGRVAEAFFGQGTRLTVV.